This T cell receptor beta chain was captured in a study of cytomegalovirus exposure and HLA in healthy donors. Data came from immunoSEQ multiplex PCR; TCRdb stores just in-frame clones and leaves some out. The sample lists 100,000 to 150,000 clones; 89% were seen once. The V gene lost 3 bases and the J gene lost 1 base, with 9 bases spanning the gap. The CDR3 runs 15 residues. The germline V gene encodes CDR1 MNHNS and CDR2 SASEGT. The V gene is TRBV6-1, the J gene TRBJ2-2; maybe TRBD1 (5 bases). This clonotype originated in a woman in her late teens or twenties in good health and CMV-seronegative. Sequencing used PBMCs. CDR3 loop: CASSEWGKNTGELFF. CDR3 bases: TGTGCCAGCAGTGAGTGGGGCAAGAACACCGGGGAGCTGTTTTTT.